This is a list of T cell receptor beta chains from one sample in a study of blood T cell repertoires in COVID-19. Produced via immunoSEQ multiplex PCR; TCRdb's table is partial and in-frame only. The table records about 140,000 clones, around 89% of them present only once. Input material: peripheral blood. Source of these receptors: a human donor with COVID-19, enrolled during active disease. The donor label of this sample is uncertain. CDR3s include the opening cysteine and the closing phenylalanine or tryptophan. A D gene is named only where the DNA matches it firmly. The size field is filled for only some rows; it gives once, few, many or a size class.

D gene | clone size | J gene | V gene | CDR3 protein | CDR3 DNA
TRBD1 | - | TRBJ1-1 | TRBV5-1 | CASSGWDRGREAFF | TGCGCCAGCAGCGGGTGGGACAGGGGGCGCGAAGCTTTCTTT
- | - | TRBJ2-3 | TRBV6-5 | CASSYSRGRTDTQYF | TGTGCCAGCAGTTACTCGCGGGGGCGCACAGATACGCAGTATTTT
TRBD2 | - | TRBJ2-3 | TRBV29-1 | CSVRGLAEKSTDTQYF | TGCAGCGTCAGGGGACTAGCGGAGAAAAGCACAGATACGCAGTATTTT
TRBD1 | - | TRBJ2-5 | TRBV6-1 | CASSDLTGNEETQYF | TGTGCCAGCAGTGACCTGACAGGGAACGAGGAGACCCAGTACTTC
- | - | TRBJ1-2 | TRBV3-1/TRBV3-2 | CASGRGVSDYGYTF | TGTGCCAGCGGGAGGGGGGTATCGGACTATGGCTACACCTTC
- | - | TRBJ1-5 | TRBV25-1 | CASSDSGAGSQPQHF | TGTGCCAGCAGTGACTCAGGGGCTGGGAGTCAGCCCCAGCATTTT
- | - | TRBJ2-7 | TRBV6-5 | CASSNLTGTPEQYF | TGTGCCAGCAGTAACTTAACAGGGACCCCAGAGCAGTACTTC
- | - | TRBJ1-1 | TRBV7-9 | CASSQDGSRNTEAFF | TGTGCCAGCAGTCAAGACGGGAGCCGGAACACTGAAGCTTTCTTT
TRBD1 | - | TRBJ2-4 | TRBV28 | CASSQGQGLAKNIQYF | TGTGCCAGCAGTCAGGGACAGGGGTTAGCCAAAAACATTCAGTACTTC
- | once | TRBJ2-7 | TRBV7-9 | CASSQLRGNEQYF | TGTGCCAGCAGCCAACTCAGGGGCAACGAGCAGTACTTC
TRBD1 | - | TRBJ2-1 | TRBV14 | CASSPPGQVYNEQFF | TGTGCCAGCAGCCCACCGGGACAGGTGTACAATGAGCAGTTCTTC
- | - | TRBJ1-2 | TRBV18 | CASSPDTGRTYGYTF | TGTGCCAGCTCGCCGGATACAGGGAGAACCTATGGCTACACCTTC
TRBD1 | - | TRBJ1-2 | TRBV2 | CASRPGQGPGYTF | TGTGCCAGCAGACCGGGACAGGGGCCTGGCTACACCTTC
- | - | TRBJ2-2 | TRBV3-1/TRBV3-2 | CASSQDRGTGELFF | TGTGCCAGCAGCCAAGATCGGGGCACCGGGGAGCTGTTTTTT
- | - | TRBJ1-6 | TRBV18 | CASSPTGENSPLHF | TGTGCCAGCTCACCGACAGGTGAAAATTCACCCCTCCACTTT
- | - | TRBJ2-6 | TRBV3-1/TRBV3-2 | CASSRTGSGANVLTF | TGTGCCAGCAGCCGAACAGGGTCTGGGGCCAACGTCCTGACTTTC
- | - | TRBJ1-1 | TRBV2 | CASLPLQTWNTEAFF | TGTGCCAGCCTACCCCTCCAGACTTGGAACACTGAAGCTTTCTTT
- | - | TRBJ1-1 | TRBV19 | CASSPLFAGRETEAFF | TGTGCCAGTAGTCCCTTATTCGCGGGGAGGGAAACTGAAGCTTTCTTT
TRBD1 | - | TRBJ2-5 | TRBV7-9 | CASSLVGGRGRQETQYF | TGTGCCAGCAGCTTAGTAGGTGGCAGGGGGCGCCAAGAGACCCAGTACTTC
- | - | TRBJ1-5 | TRBV7-2 | CASSLESNQPQHF | TGTGCCAGCAGCTTGGAGAGCAATCAGCCCCAGCATTTT
TRBD1 | - | TRBJ1-5 | TRBV18 | CASSPLGQGVSSNQPQHF | TGTGCCAGCTCACCACTGGGACAGGGTGTCTCTAGCAATCAGCCCCAGCATTTT
- | - | TRBJ2-7 | TRBV5-1 | CASSLEWGRGEQYF | TGCGCCAGCAGCTTGGAATGGGGAAGGGGCGAGCAGTACTTC
- | - | TRBJ2-1 | TRBV9 | CASRGAGDEQFF | TGTGCCAGCAGAGGGGCTGGAGATGAGCAGTTCTTC
TRBD1 | - | TRBJ1-2 | TRBV28 | CASSFGQGAYYGYTF | TGTGCCAGCAGTTTCGGACAGGGGGCATACTATGGCTACACCTTC
TRBD1 | - | TRBJ1-4 | TRBV5-1 | CASSLRQGNEKLFF | TGCGCCAGCAGCCTTAGACAGGGGAATGAAAAACTGTTTTTT
- | - | TRBJ1-1 | TRBV6-6 | CASRARGGNTEAFF | TGTGCCAGCCGTGCAAGGGGGGGGAACACTGAAGCTTTCTTT